This record looks at one T cell receptor (beta chain) sequence and its context. This specimen comes from a study of blood T cell repertoires in COVID-19. At the level of the study: The study drew acute and convalescent COVID-19 samples from the United States, Italy and Spain. From T cells, B-cell-depleted T cells, or PBMCs came the material, which was cDNA or gDNA.

This CDR3 has 15 amino acids. The V end lost 3 bases, the J end lost 4 bases, and 12 bases lay between the germline ends. The germline gives CDR1 MGHDK, CDR2 SYGVNS. Participants' own reports of clinical history determined their cohort assignment. As handled by the study authors: Amplification from reference gene primers served as the basis for estimated nucleated cell counts. Some clones are missing from TCRdb's copy, which holds only in-frame ones; the method was immunoSEQ multiplex PCR. Clone size and V and J calls were adopted from that table, with D and trimming inferred from the DNA. The sample contains about 480,000 clones, roughly nine tenths of which appear only once.

The clonotype comes from a woman aged 55-69 years who had recovered from COVID-19. V is TRBV25-1 and J is TRBJ2-2, with a weak D call TRBD1 (6 bases). Material for sequencing was PBMCs or T cells enriched from blood (not recorded which). CDR3 amino acids: CASSDWGHGTGELFF. In nucleotides, the CDR3 is TGTGCCAGCAGTGACTGGGGGCATGGCACCGGGGAGCTGTTTTTT.